This TCR beta chain was observed in a study of CD8 T cells in ankylosing spondylitis. General study results and limits: Reactive arthritis synovial fluid and blood previously showed some of these motif variants. About 8 highly homologous variants made up a TCR beta motif, and this motif appeared characteristic of ankylosing spondylitis blood.

V lost 0 bases and J lost 2, with 8 bases in between. Per germline, CDR1 LGHNA and CDR2 YSLEER. The CDR3 covers 14 residues. By quantitative 5'-RACE with molecular barcodes, the TCR beta libraries were made. TCRdb ran MiXCR on the 5' RACE reads and lists one entry per CDR3 protein. The sample lists approximately 520,000 distinct CDR3 sequences, about 5.2% occurring once. Ten or more counts support this clonotype. Its target is unknown. The clonotype was recovered from a male donor with ankylosing spondylitis. The gene calls are TRBV4-3 and TRBJ2-7; D call uncertain. What was sequenced was blood, either unsorted or a sorted T cell fraction (not recorded which). The CDR3 is CASSQDLQTYEQYF. CDR3 nucleotide sequence: TGCGCCAGCAGCCAAGATCTGCAGACCTACGAGCAGTACTTC.